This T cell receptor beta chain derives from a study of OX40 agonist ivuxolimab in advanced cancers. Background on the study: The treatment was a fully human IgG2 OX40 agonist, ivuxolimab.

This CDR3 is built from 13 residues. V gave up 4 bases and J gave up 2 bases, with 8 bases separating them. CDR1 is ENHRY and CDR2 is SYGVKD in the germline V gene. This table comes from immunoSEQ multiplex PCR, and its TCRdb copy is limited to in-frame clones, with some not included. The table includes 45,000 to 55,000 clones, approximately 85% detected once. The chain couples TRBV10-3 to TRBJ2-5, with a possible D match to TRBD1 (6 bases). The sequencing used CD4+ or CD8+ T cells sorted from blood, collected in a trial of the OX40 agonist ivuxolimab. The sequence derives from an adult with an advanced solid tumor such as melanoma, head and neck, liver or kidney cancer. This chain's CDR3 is CAISGTAQETQYF. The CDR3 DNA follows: TGTGCCATCAGTGGGACAGCTCAAGAGACCCAGTACTTC.